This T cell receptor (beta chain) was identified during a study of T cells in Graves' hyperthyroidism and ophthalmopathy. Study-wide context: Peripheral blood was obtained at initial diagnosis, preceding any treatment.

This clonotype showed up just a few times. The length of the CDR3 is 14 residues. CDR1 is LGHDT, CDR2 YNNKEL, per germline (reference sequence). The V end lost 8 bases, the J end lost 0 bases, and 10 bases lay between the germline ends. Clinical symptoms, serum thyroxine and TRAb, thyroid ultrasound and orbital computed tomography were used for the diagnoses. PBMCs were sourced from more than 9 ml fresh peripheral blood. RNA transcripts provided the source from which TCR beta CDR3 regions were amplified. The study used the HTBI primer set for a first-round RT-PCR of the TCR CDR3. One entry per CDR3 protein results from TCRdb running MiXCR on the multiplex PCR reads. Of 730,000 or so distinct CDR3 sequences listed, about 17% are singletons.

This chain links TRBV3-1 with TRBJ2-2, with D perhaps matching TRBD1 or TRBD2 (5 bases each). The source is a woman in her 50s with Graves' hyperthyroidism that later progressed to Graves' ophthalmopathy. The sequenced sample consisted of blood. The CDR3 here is CASGRQTNTGELFF. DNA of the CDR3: TGTGCCAGCGGGAGACAGACGAACACCGGGGAGCTGTTTTTT.